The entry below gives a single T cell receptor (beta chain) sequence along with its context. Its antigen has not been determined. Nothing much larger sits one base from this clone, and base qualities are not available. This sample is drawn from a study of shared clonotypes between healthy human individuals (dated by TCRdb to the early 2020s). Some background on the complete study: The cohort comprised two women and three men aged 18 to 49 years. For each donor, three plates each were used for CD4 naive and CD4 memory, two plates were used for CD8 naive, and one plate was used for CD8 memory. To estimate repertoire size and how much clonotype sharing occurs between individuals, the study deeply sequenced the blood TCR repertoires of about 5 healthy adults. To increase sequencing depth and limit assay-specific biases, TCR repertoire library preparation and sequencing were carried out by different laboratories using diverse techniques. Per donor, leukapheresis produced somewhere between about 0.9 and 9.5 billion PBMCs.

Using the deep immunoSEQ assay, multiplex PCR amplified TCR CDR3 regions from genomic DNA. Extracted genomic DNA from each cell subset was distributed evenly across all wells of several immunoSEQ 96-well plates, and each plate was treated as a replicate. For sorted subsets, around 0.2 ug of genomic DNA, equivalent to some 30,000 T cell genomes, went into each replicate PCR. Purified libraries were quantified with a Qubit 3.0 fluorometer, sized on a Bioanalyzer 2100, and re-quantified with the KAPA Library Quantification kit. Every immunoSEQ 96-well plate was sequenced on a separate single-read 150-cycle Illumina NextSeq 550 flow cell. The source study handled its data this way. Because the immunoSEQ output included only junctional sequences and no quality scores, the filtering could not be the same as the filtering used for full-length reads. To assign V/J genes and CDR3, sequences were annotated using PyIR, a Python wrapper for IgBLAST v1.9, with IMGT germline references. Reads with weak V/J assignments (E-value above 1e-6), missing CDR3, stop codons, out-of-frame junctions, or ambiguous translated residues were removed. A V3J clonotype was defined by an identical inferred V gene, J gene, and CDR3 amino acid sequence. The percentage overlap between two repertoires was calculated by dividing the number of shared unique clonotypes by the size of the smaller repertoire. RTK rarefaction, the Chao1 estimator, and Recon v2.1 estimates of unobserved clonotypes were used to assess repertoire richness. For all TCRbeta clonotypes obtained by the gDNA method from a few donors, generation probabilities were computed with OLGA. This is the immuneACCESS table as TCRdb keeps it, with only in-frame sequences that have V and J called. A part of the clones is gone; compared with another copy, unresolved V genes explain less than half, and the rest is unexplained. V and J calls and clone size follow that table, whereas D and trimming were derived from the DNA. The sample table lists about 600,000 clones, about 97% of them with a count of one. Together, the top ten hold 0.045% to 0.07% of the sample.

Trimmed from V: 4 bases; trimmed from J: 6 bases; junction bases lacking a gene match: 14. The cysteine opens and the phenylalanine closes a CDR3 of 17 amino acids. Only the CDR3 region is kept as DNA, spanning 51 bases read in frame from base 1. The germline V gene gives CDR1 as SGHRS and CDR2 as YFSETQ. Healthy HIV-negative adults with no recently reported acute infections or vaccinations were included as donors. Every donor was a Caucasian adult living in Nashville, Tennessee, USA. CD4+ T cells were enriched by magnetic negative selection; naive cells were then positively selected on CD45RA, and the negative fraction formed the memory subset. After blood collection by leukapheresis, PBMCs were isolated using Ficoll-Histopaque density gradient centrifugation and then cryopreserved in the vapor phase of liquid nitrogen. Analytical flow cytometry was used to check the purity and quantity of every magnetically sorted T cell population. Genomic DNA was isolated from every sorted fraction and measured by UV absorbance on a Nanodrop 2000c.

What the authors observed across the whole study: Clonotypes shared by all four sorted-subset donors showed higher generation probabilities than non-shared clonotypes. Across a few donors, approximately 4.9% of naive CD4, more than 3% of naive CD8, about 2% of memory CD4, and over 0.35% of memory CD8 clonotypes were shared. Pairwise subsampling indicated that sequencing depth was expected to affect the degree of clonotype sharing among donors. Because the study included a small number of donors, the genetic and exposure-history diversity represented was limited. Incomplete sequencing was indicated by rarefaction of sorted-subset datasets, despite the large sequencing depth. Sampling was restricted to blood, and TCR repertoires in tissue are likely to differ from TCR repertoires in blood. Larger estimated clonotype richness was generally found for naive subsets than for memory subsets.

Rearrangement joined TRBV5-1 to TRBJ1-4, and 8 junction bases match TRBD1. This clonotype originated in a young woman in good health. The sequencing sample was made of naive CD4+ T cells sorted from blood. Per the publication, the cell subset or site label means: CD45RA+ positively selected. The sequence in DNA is TGCGCCAGCAGCCCCGGACAAAACAGGGGGGGTGATGAAAAACTGTTTTTT. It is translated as CASSPGQNRGGDEKLFF.